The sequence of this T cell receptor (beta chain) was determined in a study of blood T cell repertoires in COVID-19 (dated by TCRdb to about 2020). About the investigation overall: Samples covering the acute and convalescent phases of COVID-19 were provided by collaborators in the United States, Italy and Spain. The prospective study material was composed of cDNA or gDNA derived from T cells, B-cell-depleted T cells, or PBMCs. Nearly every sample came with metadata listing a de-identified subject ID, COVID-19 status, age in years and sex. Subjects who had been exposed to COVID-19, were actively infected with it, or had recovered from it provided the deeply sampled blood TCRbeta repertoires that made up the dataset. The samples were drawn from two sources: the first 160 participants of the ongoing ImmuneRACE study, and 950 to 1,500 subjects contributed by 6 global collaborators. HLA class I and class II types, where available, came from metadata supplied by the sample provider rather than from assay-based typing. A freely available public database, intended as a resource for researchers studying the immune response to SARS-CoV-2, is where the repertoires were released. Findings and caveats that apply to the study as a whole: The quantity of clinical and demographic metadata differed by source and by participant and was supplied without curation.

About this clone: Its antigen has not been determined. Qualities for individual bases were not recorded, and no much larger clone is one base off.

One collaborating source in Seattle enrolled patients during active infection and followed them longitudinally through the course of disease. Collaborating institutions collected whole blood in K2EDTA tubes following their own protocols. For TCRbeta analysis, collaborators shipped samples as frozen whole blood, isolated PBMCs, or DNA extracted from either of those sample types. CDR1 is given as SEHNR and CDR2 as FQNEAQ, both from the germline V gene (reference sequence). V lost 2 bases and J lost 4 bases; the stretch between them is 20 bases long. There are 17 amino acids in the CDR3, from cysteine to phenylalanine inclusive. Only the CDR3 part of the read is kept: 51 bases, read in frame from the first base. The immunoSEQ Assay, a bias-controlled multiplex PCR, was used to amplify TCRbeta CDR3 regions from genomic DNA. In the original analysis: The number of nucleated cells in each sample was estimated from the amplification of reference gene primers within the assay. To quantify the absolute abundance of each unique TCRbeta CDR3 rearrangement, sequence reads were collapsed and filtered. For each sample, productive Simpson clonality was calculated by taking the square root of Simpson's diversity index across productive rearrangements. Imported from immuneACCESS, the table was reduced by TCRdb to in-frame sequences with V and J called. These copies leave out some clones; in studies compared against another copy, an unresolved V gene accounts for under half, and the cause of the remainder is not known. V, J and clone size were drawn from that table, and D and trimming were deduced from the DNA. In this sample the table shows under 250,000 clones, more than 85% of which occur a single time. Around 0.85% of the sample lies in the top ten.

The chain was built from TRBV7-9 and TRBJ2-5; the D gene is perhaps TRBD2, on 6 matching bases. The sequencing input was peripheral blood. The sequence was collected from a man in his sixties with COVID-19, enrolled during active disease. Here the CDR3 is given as CASSLSGAGRYGETQYF. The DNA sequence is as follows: TGTGCCAGCAGCTTAAGTGGGGCAGGGAGGTACGGAGAGACCCAGTACTTC.